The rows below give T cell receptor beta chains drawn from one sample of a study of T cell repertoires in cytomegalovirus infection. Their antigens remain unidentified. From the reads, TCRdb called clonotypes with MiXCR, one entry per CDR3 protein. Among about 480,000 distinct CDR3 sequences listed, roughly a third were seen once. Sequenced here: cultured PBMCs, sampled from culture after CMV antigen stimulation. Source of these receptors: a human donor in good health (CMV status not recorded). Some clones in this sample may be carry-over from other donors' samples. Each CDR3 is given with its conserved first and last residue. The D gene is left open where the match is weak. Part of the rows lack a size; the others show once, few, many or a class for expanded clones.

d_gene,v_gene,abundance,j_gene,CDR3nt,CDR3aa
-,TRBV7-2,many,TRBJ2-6,TGTGCCAGCAGCTTATTTCGCCAGAGCTCTGGGGCCAACGTCCTGACTTTC,CASSLFRQSSGANVLTF
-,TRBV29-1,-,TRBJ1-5,TGCAGCGTCCGAATGGCAGCCAATCAGCCCCAGCATTTT,CSVRMAANQPQHF
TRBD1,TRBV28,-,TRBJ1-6,TGTGCCAGTCTCTCGGGACAGGGAAGGAGTTCTAATTCACCCCTCCACTTT,CASLSGQGRSSNSPLHF
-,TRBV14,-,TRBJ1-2,TGTGCCAGCAGCCAACCCGGGGATGGCTACACCTTC,CASSQPGDGYTF
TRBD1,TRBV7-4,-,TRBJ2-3,TGTGCCAGCAGCCCGGGGACAGGGGTCGATACGCAGTATTTT,CASSPGTGVDTQYF
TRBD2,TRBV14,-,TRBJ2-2,TGTGCCAGCAGCCCAGCGGGGGTCACCGGGGAGCTGTTTTTT,CASSPAGVTGELFF
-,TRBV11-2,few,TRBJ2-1,TGTGCCAGCAGCTTAGGTGCGGGTAAGGGGAATGAGCAGTTCTTC,CASSLGAGKGNEQFF
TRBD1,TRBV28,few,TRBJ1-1,TGTGCCAGCAGTTTACAGGGGGCTGGGGACACTGAAGCTTTCTTT,CASSLQGAGDTEAFF
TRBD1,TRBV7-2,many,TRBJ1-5,TGTGCCAGCAGCGCGACAGGGATGAGCAATCAGCCCCAGCATTTT,CASSATGMSNQPQHF
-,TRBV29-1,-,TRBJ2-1,TGCAGCGTTGAAGAGGGGTATCGAAGCTCCTACAATGAGCAGTTCTTC,CSVEEGYRSSYNEQFF
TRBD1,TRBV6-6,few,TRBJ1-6,TGTGCCAGCAGTTACCCGACAGGGGTCAATTCACCCCTCCACTTT,CASSYPTGVNSPLHF
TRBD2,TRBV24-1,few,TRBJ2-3,TGTGCCACCAGTGCATTGCGGGAGGGCCCCACAGATACGCAGTATTTT,CATSALREGPTDTQYF
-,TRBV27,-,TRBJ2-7,TGTGCCAGCAGTTCCGCAGGGGCCAAACTCTCCTACGAGCAGTACTTC,CASSSAGAKLSYEQYF
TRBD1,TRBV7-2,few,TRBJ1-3,TGTGCCAGCAGCTTAATTCCGACAGGGGCCTCTGGAAACACCATATATTTT,CASSLIPTGASGNTIYF
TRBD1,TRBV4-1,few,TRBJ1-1,TGCGCCAGCAGCCAAGAAGTCAGGGGGACTGAAGCTTTCTTT,CASSQEVRGTEAFF
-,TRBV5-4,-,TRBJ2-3,TGTGCCAGCAGCCTAAGACTAGGTTCCACAGATACGCAGTATTTT,CASSLRLGSTDTQYF
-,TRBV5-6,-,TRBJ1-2,TGTGCCAGCAGCTTGAGAGGCAGTGGGATTTATGGCTACACCTTC,CASSLRGSGIYGYTF
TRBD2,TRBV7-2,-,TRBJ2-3,TGTGCCAGCAGCTTTGGGACTAGCATCACAGATACGCAGTATTTT,CASSFGTSITDTQYF
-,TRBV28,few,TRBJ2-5,TGTGCCAGCAGTTTCCCCTCGTCCCAAGAGACCCAGTACTTC,CASSFPSSQETQYF
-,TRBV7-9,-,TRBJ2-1,TGTGCCAGCGTTACAACTAGTTACAATGAGCAGTTCTTC,CASVTTSYNEQFF
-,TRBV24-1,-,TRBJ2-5,TGTGCCACCTCTACAGCCGAATGGGAGACCCAGTACTTC,CATSTAEWETQYF
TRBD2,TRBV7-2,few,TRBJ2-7,TGTGCCAGCAGCTCTAGCGGGAACTACGAGCAGTACTTC,CASSSSGNYEQYF
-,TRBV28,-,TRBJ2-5,TGTGCCAGCAGTTTACTGCATCAAGAGACCCAGTACTTC,CASSLLHQETQYF
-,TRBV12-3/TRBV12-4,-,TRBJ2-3,TGTGCCAGCACTAGCCAGGGGTCAGCAGATACGCAGTATTTT,CASTSQGSADTQYF
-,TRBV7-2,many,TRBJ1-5,TGTGCCAGCAGCTTAGCCCCGGGGTTAAATCAGCCCCAGCATTTT,CASSLAPGLNQPQHF
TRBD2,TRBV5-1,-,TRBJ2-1,TGCGCCAGCAGCTTGACCCCTACTAGCGGGAAATACAATGAGCAGTTCTTC,CASSLTPTSGKYNEQFF
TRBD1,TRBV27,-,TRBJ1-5,TGTGCCAGCAGCCGAGACAGGGAGTCTCAGCCCCAGCATTTT,CASSRDRESQPQHF
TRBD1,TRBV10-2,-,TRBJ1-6,TGCGCCAGCAGGGACAGGGGGCTCTCACCCCTCCACTTT,CASRDRGLSPLHF
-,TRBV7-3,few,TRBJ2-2,TGTGCCAGCAGCCCTACCTTGACAAGCCGGGAGCTGTTTTTT,CASSPTLTSRELFF
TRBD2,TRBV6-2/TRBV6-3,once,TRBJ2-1,TGTGCCAGCAGCACCCAAGCGGGAGTCGGGGGGAGTGAGCAGTTCTTC,CASSTQAGVGGSEQFF
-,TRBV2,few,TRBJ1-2,TGTGCCAGCCGCGGGCTGGATGGCTACACCTTC,CASRGLDGYTF
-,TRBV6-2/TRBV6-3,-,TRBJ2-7,TGTGCCAGCAGTTACGAGGTCTCCTACGAGCAGTACTTC,CASSYEVSYEQYF
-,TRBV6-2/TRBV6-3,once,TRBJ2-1,TGTGCCAGCAGTTCGCGATTTCTTTTCACCACTACCTCCTACAATGAGCAGTTCTTC,CASSSRFLFTTTSYNEQFF
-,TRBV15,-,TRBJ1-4,TGTGCCACCAGCAGAGATCCGGGTGAAAAACTGTTTTTT,CATSRDPGEKLFF
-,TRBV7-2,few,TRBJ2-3,TGTGCCAGCAGCTTACACGTGGGAGGTCGTTCAGATACGCAGTATTTT,CASSLHVGGRSDTQYF
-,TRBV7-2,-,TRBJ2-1,TGTGCCAGCAGCTTTGTGCAATGGCATGAGCAGTTCTTC,CASSFVQWHEQFF
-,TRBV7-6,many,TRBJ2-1,TGTGCCAGCAGCTCGCTAGAGGCTGAGCAGTTCTTC,CASSSLEAEQFF
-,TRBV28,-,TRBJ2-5,TGTGCCAGCAGTTCGCTCGTGGGGGAGCTCCAAGAGACCCAGTACTTC,CASSSLVGELQETQYF
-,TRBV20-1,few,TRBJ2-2,TGCAGTGCCTCGCGGGGGAACACCGGGGAGCTGTTTTTT,CSASRGNTGELFF
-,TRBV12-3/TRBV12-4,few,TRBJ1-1,TGTGCCAGCAGTGGATCTAACACTGAAGCTTTCTTT,CASSGSNTEAFF
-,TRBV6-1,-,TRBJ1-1,TGTGCCAGCAGGCAGACTGAGTTGAACGCTGAAGCTTTCTTT,CASRQTELNAEAFF
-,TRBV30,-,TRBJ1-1,TGTGCCTGGAGTGTACGGGGACGGGTGAACACTGAAGCTTTCTTT,CAWSVRGRVNTEAFF
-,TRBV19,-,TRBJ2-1,TGTGCCAGTAGTGGAGGTACAGGGGGGGTATATGAGCAGTTCTTC,CASSGGTGGVYEQFF
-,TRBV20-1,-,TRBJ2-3,TGCAGTGCTAGAGTTCTCGCTAGCGAGTTCGCCGGGCAGTATTTT,CSARVLASEFAGQYF
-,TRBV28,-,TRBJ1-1,TGTGCCAGCAGTTGGTCAGTGAACACTGAAGCTTTCTTT,CASSWSVNTEAFF
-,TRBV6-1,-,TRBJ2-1,TGTGCCAGCAGCTTTCAGGGCCCTTACAATGAGCAGTTCTTC,CASSFQGPYNEQFF